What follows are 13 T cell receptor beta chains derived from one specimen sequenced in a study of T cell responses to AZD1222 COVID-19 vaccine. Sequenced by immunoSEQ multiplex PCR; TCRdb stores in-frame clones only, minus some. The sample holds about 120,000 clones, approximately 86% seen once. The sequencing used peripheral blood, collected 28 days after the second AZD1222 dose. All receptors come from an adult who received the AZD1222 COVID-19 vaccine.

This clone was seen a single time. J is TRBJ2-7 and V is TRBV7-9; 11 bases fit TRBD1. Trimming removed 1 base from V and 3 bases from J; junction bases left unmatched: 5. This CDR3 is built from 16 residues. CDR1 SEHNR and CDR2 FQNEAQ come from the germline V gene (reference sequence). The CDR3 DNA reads TGTGCCAGCAGCTTAGTCCGGACAGGGGGCTTCTACGAGCAGTACTTC. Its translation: CASSLVRTGGFYEQYF.

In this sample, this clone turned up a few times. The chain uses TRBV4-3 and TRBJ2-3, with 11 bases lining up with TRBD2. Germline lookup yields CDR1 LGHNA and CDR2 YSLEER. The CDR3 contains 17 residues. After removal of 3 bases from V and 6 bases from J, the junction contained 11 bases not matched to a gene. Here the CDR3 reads CASSQLAGGAGADTQYF. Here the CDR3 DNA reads TGCGCCAGCAGCCAGTTAGCGGGGGGGGCCGGCGCGGATACGCAGTATTTT.

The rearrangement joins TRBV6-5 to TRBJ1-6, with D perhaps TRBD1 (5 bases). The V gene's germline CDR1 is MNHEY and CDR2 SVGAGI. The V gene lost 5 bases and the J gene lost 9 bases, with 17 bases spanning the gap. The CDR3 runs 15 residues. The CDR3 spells CASSRPGQGGSPLHF. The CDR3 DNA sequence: TGTGCCAGCAGTCGTCCGGGGCAGGGAGGTTCACCCCTCCACTTT.

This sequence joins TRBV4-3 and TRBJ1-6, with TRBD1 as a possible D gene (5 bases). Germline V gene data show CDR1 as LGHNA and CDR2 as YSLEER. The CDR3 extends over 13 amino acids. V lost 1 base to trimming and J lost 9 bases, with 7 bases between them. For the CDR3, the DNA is TGCGCCAGCAGCCAAGCCGGGGGTTCACCCCTCCACTTT. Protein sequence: CASSQAGGSPLHF.

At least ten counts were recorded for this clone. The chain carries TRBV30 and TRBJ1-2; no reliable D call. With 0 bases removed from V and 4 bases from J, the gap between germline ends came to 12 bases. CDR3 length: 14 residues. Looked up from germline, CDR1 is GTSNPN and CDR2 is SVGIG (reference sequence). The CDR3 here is CAWSVQQLRYGYTF. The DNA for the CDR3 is TGTGCCTGGAGTGTACAGCAGTTGCGCTATGGCTACACCTTC.

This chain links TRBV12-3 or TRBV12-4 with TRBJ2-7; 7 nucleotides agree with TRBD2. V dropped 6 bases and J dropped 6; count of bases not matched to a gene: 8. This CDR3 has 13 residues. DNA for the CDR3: TGTGCCAGCAGCCCAATCCCGGGAGGCGAGCAGTACTTC. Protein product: CASSPIPGGEQYF.

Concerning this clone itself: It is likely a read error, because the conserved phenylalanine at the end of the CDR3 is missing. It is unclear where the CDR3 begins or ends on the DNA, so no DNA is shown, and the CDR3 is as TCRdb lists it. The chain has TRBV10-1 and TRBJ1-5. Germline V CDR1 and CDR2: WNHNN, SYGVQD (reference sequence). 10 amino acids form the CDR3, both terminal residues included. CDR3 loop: CASSDEGVSS.

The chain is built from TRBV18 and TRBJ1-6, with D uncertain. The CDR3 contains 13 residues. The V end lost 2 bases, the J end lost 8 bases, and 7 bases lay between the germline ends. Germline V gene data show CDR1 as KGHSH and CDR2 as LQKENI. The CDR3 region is CASSPGIDSPLHF. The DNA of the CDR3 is TGTGCCAGCTCACCAGGTATCGATTCACCCCTCCACTTT.

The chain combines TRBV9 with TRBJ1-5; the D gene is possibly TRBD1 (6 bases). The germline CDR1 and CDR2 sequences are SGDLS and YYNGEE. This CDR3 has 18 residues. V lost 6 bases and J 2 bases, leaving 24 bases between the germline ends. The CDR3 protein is CASTLSGGACGCNQPQHF. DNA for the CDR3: TGTGCCAGCACCCTCTCCGGGGGGGCCTGCGGTTGCAATCAGCCCCAGCATTTT.

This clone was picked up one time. The CDR3: CASSEAGRLYGYTF. CDR3 bases: TGTGCCAGCAGTGAAGCGGGCAGGCTTTATGGCTACACCTTC. This chain uses TRBV2 with TRBJ1-2, with D uncertain. V lost 0 bases to trimming and J lost 5 bases, with 10 bases between them. The CDR3 is 14 amino acids. From germline, CDR1 is SNHLY and CDR2 FYNNEI.

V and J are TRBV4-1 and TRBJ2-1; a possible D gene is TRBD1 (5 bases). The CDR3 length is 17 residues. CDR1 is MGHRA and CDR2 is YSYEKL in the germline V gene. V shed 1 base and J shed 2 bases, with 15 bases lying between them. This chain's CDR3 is CASSQVLAGIAYNEQFF. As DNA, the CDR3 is TGCGCCAGCAGCCAAGTCCTGGCAGGGATTGCCTACAATGAGCAGTTCTTC.

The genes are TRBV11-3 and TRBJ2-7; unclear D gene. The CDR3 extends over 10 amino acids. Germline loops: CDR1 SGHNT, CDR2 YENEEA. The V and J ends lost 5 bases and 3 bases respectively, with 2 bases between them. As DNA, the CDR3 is TGTGCCAGCAGCCACTACGAGCAGTACTTC. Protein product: CASSHYEQYF.

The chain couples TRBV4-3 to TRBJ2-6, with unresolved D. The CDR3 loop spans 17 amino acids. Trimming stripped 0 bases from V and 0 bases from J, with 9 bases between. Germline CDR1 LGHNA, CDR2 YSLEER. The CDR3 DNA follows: TGCGCCAGCAGCCAAGATCCCCGAACCTCTGGGGCCAACGTCCTGACTTTC. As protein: CASSQDPRTSGANVLTF.